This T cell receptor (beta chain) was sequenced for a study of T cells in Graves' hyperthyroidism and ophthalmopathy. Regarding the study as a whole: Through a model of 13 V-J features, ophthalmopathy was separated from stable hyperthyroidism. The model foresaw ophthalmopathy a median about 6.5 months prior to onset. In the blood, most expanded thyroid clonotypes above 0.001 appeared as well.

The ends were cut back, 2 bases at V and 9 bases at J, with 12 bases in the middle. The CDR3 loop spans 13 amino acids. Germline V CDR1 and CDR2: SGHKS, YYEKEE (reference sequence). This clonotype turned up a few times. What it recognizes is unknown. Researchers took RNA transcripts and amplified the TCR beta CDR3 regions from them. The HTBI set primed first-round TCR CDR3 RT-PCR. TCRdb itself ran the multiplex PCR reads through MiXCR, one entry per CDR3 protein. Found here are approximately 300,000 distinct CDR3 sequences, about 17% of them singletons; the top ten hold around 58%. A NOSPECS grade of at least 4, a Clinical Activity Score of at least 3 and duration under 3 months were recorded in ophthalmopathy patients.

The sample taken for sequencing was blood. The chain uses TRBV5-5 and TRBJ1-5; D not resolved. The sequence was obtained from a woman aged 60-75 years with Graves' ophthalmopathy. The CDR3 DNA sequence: TGTGCCAGCAGCTTTGACGAATCGGCGCCCCAGCATTTT. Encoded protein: CASSFDESAPQHF.